Listed below are T cell receptor beta chains from one sample, sequenced in a study of T cell changes during pregnancy in multiple sclerosis. This table comes from immunoSEQ multiplex PCR, and its TCRdb copy is limited to in-frame clones, with some not included. The sample includes some 40,000 clones, 85% to 95% of them seen just once. Sequenced material: peripheral blood. These receptors came from a female donor with multiple sclerosis, enrolled in a pregnancy study. Each CDR3 is given with its conserved first and last residue. The D gene is left open where the match is weak. A row's size may be missing; if present it is once, few, many or a size class.

size | length | J | V | D | DNA | CDR3
once | 13 | TRBJ2-5 | TRBV29-1 | . | TGCAGCGTTGTGTTGGCGTACCAAGAGACCCAGTACTTC | CSVVLAYQETQYF
. | 15 | TRBJ1-4 | TRBV10-3 | TRBD1 | TGTGCCATCAGGGAGACAGGGGCTACTAATGAAAAACTGTTTTTT | CAIRETGATNEKLFF
. | 13 | TRBJ1-1 | TRBV5-1 | . | TGCGCCAGCAGCTTGGGATCGCCTACTGAAGCTTTCTTT | CASSLGSPTEAFF
. | 13 | TRBJ1-1 | TRBV25-1 | . | TGTGCCACCCTCGGCCAGCTGAACACTGAAGCTTTCTTT | CATLGQLNTEAFF
. | 15 | TRBJ2-2 | TRBV7-2 | TRBD1 | TGTGCCAGCAGCTTAGCCAGGGGGCGAGTCGGGGAGCTGTTTTTT | CASSLARGRVGELFF
. | 14 | TRBJ2-1 | TRBV4-3 | TRBD2 | TGCGCCAGCAGCCAAGAAGGACTAGCCGGTGAGCAGTTCTTC | CASSQEGLAGEQFF
. | 13 | TRBJ1-1 | TRBV19 | . | TGTGCCAGTAGGGGACGGTCGAACACTGAAGCTTTCTTT | CASRGRSNTEAFF
few | 13 | TRBJ1-2 | TRBV19 | . | TGTGCCAGCAGGAGAGGGATTGCATATGGCTACACCTTC | CASRRGIAYGYTF
. | 12 | TRBJ1-2 | TRBV29-1 | . | TGCAGCGTTGAATGGCAGAACTATGGCTACACCTTC | CSVEWQNYGYTF
. | 12 | TRBJ1-5 | TRBV7-9 | . | TGTGCCAGCAGCTTAGATAATCAGCCCCAGCATTTT | CASSLDNQPQHF
. | 12 | TRBJ2-3 | TRBV2 | . | TGTGCCAGCAGGGAAGGCACAGATACGCAGTATTTT | CASREGTDTQYF
. | 15 | TRBJ1-2 | TRBV19 | . | TGTGCCAGTAGGGGAAGACAGATAGCTAACTATGGCTACACCTTC | CASRGRQIANYGYTF
. | 13 | TRBJ1-2 | TRBV19 | . | TGTGCCAGTAGTATAACAGGTCACTATGGCTACACCTTC | CASSITGHYGYTF
. | 16 | TRBJ2-5 | TRBV7-8 | . | TGTGCCAGCAGCTTAGGGGAACAGGTTAAATGGGAGACCCAGTACTTC | CASSLGEQVKWETQYF
. | 16 | TRBJ2-7 | TRBV27 | . | TGTGCCAGCAGTTTAAACGGGGCAGCCCTGTCCTACGAGCAGTACTTC | CASSLNGAALSYEQYF
. | 15 | TRBJ2-1 | TRBV6-4 | TRBD2 | TGTGCCAGCAGTGACTCGACTAGCGGGAGCAATGAGCAGTTCTTC | CASSDSTSGSNEQFF
. | 13 | TRBJ1-1 | TRBV5-6 | . | TGTGCCAGCAGGGAGGCAGGGCGCACTGAAGCTTTCTTT | CASREAGRTEAFF
once | 13 | TRBJ1-1 | TRBV5-1 | TRBD1 | TGCGCCAGCAGCTTCCGGGACAGCACTGAAGCTTTCTTT | CASSFRDSTEAFF
. | 15 | TRBJ2-7 | TRBV6-1 | TRBD2 | TGTGCCAGCACCCACCCGGCTAGCGGGAGTTACGAGCAGTACTTC | CASTHPASGSYEQYF
. | 13 | TRBJ2-3 | TRBV2 | . | TGTGCCAGCAGTGATTTGGCTACAGATACGCAGTATTTT | CASSDLATDTQYF
. | 16 | TRBJ1-2 | TRBV7-9 | TRBD1 | TGTGCCAGCAGCTATGGGTCGGGACAGGGGGTCGGTGGCTACACCTTC | CASSYGSGQGVGGYTF
. | 15 | TRBJ2-3 | TRBV7-2 | TRBD2 | TGTGCCAGCAGCGCATTTAGCGGGAGCTCGCCTACGCAGTATTTT | CASSAFSGSSPTQYF
. | 15 | TRBJ2-7 | TRBV30 | . | TGTGCCTGGAGCGCCACCCTTTACCAGGGGGGCGAGCAGTACTTC | CAWSATLYQGGEQYF
. | 11 | TRBJ1-1 | TRBV30 | . | TGTGCCTGGAGTCGGGGCACTGAAGCTTTCTTT | CAWSRGTEAFF
few | 15 | TRBJ1-2 | TRBV29-1 | TRBD1 | TGCAGCGTCACCCGGGACAGGGAGAAGGTCTATGGCTACACCTTC | CSVTRDREKVYGYTF